This TCR beta chain originates from a study of shared T cell receptors in the human thymus. The method was immunoSEQ multiplex PCR; TCRdb's version includes in-frame clones alone and lacks a portion of them. The sample records 550,000 to 800,000 clones, approximately 85% being singletons. The ends lost 9 bases at V and 3 bases at J; junction bases unmatched: 22. Looked up from germline, CDR1 is LNHDA and CDR2 is SQIVND (reference sequence). CDR3 length: 18 residues. These data were likewise used in another study, on human thymus T cells. That report notes: The donors were infants in Finland with congenital heart defects, otherwise immunologically healthy. In corrective heart surgery, resections were taken, and these provided the thymus tissue. Thymic and blood repertoires seemed to show skewed V and J gene use. The related literature has documented a marked overlap of thymic repertoires among unrelated individuals.

This receptor was taken from a girl in the first two years of life with a congenital heart defect. Sequencing input: thymocytes. This chain uses TRBV19 with TRBJ1-2; 7 positions match TRBD1. In DNA, the CDR3 is TGTGCCAGCCTATCCGGAGGACAGGCTTACCCCACAGACTATGGCTACACCTTC. Its protein product is CASLSGGQAYPTDYGYTF.